The T cell receptor (beta chain) under discussion was sequenced for a study of cytomegalovirus exposure and HLA in healthy donors. V lost 0 bases, J lost 10 bases, and 13 bases lay in between. CDR3 length: 13 residues. Germline V gives CDR1 SGHRS, CDR2 YFSETQ. The PCR employed 60 Vbeta primers together with 13 Jbeta primers. TCRdb's copy holds only in-frame clones and misses some; the assay was immunoSEQ multiplex PCR. The sample contains about 76,000 clones, less than 80% of which appear only once. The sequencing sample was made of PBMCs. The TCR originated in a woman between 40 and 55 years old in good health and CMV-seropositive. The V call is TRBV5-1, the J call TRBJ1-1; D may be TRBD1 (6 bases). CDR3 region: CASSLDGGAGAFF. In DNA form, the CDR3 reads TGCGCCAGCAGCTTGGATGGGGGGGCCGGAGCTTTCTTT.